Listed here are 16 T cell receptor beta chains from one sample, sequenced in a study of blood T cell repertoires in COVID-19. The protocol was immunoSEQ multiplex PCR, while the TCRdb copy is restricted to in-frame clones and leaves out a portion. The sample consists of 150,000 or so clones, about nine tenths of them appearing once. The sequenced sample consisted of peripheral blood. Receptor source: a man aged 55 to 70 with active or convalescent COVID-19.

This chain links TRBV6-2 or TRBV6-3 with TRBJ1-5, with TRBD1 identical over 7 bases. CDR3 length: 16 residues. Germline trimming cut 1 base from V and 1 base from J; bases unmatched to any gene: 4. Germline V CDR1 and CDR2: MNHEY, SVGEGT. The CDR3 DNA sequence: TGTGCCAGCAGTTACTTTAGACAGGGAAGCAATCAGCCCCAGCATTTT. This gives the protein CASSYFRQGSNQPQHF.

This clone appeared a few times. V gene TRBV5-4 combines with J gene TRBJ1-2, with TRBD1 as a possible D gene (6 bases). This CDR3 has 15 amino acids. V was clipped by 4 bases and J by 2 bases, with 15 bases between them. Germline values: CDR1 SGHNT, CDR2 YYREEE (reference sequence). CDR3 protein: CASSTDTGTNYGYTF. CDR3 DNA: TGTGCCAGCAGCACCGACACAGGGACCAACTATGGCTACACCTTC.

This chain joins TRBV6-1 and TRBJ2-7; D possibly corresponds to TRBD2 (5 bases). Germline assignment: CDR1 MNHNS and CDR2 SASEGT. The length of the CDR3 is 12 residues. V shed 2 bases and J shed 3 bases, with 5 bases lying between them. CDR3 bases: TGTGCCAGCAGTGAACGGGGCTACGAGCAGTACTTC. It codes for CASSERGYEQYF.

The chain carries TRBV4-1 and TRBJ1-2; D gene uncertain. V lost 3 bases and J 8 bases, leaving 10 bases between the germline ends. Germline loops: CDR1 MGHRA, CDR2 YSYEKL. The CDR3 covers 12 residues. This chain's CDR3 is CASSHLRWGYTF. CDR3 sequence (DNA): TGCGCCAGCAGCCACCTTCGGTGGGGCTACACCTTC.

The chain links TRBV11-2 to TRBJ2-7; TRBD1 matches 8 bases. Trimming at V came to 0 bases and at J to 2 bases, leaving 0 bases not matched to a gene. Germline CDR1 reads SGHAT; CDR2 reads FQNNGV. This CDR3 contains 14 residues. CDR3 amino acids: CASSLEQGAYEQYF. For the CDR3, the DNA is TGTGCCAGCAGCTTAGAACAGGGGGCCTACGAGCAGTACTTC.

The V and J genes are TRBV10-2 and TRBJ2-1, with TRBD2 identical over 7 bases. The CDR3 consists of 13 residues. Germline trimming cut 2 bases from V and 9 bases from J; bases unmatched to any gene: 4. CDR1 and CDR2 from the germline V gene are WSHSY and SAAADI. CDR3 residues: CASSEAGRGEQFF. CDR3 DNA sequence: TGCGCCAGCAGTGAGGCGGGGAGGGGTGAGCAGTTCTTC.

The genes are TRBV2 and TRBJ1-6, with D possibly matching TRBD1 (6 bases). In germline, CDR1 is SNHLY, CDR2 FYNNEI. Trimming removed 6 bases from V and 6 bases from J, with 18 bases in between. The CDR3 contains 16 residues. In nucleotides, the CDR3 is TGTGCCAGCAGCAAATCCAGGGGTGCTGGTAATTCACCCCTCCACTTT. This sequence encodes CASSKSRGAGNSPLHF.

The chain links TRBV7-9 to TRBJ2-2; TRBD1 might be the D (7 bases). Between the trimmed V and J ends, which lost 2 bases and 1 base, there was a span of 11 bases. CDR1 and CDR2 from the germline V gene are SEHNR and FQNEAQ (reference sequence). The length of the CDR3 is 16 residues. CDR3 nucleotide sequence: TGTGCCAGCAGCTTACGACAGGGACTGAACACCGGGGAGCTGTTTTTT. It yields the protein CASSLRQGLNTGELFF.

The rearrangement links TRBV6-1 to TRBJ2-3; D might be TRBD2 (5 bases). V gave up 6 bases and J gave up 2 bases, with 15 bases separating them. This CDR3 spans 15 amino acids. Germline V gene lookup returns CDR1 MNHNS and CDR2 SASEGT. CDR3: CASSLGISNTDTQYF. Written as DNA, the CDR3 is TGTGCCAGCAGCCTCGGGATCTCAAACACAGATACGCAGTATTTT.

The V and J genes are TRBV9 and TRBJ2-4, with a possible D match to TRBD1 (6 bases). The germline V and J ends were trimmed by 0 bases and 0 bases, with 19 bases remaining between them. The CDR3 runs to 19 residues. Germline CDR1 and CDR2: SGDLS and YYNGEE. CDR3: CASSVDPLGQSLAKNIQYF. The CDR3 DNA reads TGTGCCAGCAGCGTAGATCCCCTCGGACAGTCGTTAGCCAAAAACATTCAGTACTTC. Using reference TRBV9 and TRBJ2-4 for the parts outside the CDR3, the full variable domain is DSGVTQTPKHLITATGQRVTLRCSPRSGDLSVYWYQQSLDQGLQFLIQYYNGEERAKGNILERFSAQQFPDLHSELNLSSLELGDSALYFCASSVDPLGQSLAKNIQYFGAGTRLSVL.

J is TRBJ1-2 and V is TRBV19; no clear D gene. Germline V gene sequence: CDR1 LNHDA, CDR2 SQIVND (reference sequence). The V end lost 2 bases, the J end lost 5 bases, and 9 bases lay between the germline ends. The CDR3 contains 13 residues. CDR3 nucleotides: TGTGCCAGTAGTATAAGCGGTCCTTATGGCTACACCTTC. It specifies CASSISGPYGYTF.

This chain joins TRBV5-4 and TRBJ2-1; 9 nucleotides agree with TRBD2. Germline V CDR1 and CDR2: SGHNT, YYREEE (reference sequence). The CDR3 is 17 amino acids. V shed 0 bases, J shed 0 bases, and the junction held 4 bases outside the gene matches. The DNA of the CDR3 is TGTGCCAGCAGCTTGGGCCGTAGCGGGAGCTCCTACAATGAGCAGTTCTTC. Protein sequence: CASSLGRSGSSYNEQFF.

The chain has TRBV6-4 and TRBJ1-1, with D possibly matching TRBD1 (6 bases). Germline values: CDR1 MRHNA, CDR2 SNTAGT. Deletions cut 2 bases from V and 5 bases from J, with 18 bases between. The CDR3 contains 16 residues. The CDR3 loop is CASSDLFGQLLTEAFF. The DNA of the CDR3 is TGTGCCAGCAGTGACCTCTTTGGACAGCTCCTAACTGAAGCTTTCTTT.

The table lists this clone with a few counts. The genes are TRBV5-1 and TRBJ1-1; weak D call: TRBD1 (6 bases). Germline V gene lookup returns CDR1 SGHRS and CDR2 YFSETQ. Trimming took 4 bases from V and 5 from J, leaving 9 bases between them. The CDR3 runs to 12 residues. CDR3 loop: CASSQGLTEAFF. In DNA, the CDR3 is TGCGCCAGCAGCCAGGGGTTGACTGAAGCTTTCTTT.

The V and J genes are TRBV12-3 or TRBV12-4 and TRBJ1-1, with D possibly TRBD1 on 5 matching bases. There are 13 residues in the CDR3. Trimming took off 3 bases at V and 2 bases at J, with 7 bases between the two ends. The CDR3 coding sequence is TGTGCCAGCAGTTTTCAGGGAAACACTGAAGCTTTCTTT. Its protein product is CASSFQGNTEAFF.

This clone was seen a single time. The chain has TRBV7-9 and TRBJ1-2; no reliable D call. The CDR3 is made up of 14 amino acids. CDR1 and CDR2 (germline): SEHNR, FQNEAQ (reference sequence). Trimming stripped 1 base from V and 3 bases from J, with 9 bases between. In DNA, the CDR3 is TGTGCCAGCAGCTTAGTTACAGATCACTATGGCTACACCTTC. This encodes CASSLVTDHYGYTF.